Detailed here is one T cell receptor beta chain. Antigen: not known. The sample belongs to a study of T cell responses to AZD1222 COVID-19 vaccine. Study observations and caveats: Regions 160-218 and 743-854 held dominance among vaccine-associated CD4 TCRs, which spanned spike.

Only in-frame clones appear in the TCRdb table, and some are missing; sequencing was by immunoSEQ multiplex PCR. The profile shows about 130,000 clones, roughly nine tenths of them singletons. Trimming removed 0 bases from V and 5 bases from J; junction bases left unmatched: 9. Germline V gene lookup returns CDR1 SEHNR and CDR2 FQNEAQ (reference sequence). CDR3 size: 17 residues. The starting material was peripheral blood, obtained on day 0 of AZD1222 vaccination. The source of this sequence is an adult in good health. The gene calls are TRBV7-9 and TRBJ2-2, with 7 bases matching TRBD1. The DNA for the CDR3 is TGTGCCAGCAGCTTAGCGCGAGGGCAGGGGGTGACCGGGGAGCTGTTTTTT. It translates to CASSLARGQGVTGELFF.